This entry lists 5 T cell receptor beta chains sequenced from one sample in a study of technical replicates of blood from a few donors. Produced via immunoSEQ multiplex PCR; TCRdb's table is partial and in-frame only. The sample holds 85,000 to 100,000 clones; nearly 95% are singletons and the top ten take approximately 0.26%. What was sequenced was T cells isolated from PBMCs. The receptors come from a human donor in good health.

The chain has TRBV7-3 and TRBJ2-5, with 10 nucleotides matching TRBD2. The CDR3 consists of 17 residues. Germline V gene lookup returns CDR1 SGHTA and CDR2 FQGTGA. With 2 bases clipped from V and 4 bases from J, the junction kept 10 bases outside the gene matches. The CDR3 DNA reads TGTGCCAGCAGCTTAGGGCTAGCGGGGGCCCTCGGAGAGACCCAGTACTTC. It encodes CASSLGLAGALGETQYF.

The V call is TRBV15, the J call TRBJ1-1, with a possible D match to TRBD1 (5 bases). Germline lookup yields CDR1 LNHNV and CDR2 YYDKDF (reference sequence). Deletions cut 0 bases from V and 3 bases from J, with 14 bases between. This CDR3 contains 16 residues. The CDR3 sequence is CATSRDGLGVDTEAFF. CDR3 DNA: TGTGCCACCAGCAGAGATGGTTTAGGGGTCGACACTGAAGCTTTCTTT.

For this clone: One end of the junction varies from germline; a read error may be responsible. V gene TRBV2 combines with J gene TRBJ2-7; 7 bases are a match to TRBD1. The CDR3 is 17 amino acids. The germline V gene has CDR1 SNHLY and CDR2 FYNNEI. CDR3: CASCDPSLTGLDDEQYF. The CDR3 DNA sequence: TGTGCCAGCTGTGACCCCTCATTGACAGGGTTGGACGACGAGCAGTACTTC.

V usage is TRBV6-5 and J usage is TRBJ1-1, with D maybe TRBD1 (6 bases). The CDR3 spans 13 residues. Germline V gene sequence: CDR1 MNHEY, CDR2 SVGAGI. V was shortened by 8 bases and J by 1 base, with 11 bases between the two germline ends. CDR3 nucleotides: TGTGCCAGCGGGGACAATCCGAACACTGAAGCTTTCTTT. It encodes CASGDNPNTEAFF.

V and J are TRBV7-2 and TRBJ2-7; 11 bases align to TRBD2. J lost 0 bases, V lost 5 bases, and 9 bases had no gene match. CDR1 is SGHTA and CDR2 is FQGNSA in the germline V gene. CDR3 size: 17 residues. CDR3 amino acids: CASSQPGLADSSYEQYF. The DNA for the CDR3 is TGTGCCAGCAGCCAGCCGGGACTAGCGGACAGCTCCTACGAGCAGTACTTC. Using reference TRBV7-2 and TRBJ2-7 for the parts outside the CDR3, the full variable domain is GAGVSQSPSNKVTEKGKDVELRCDPISGHTALYWYRQSLGQGLEFLIYFQGNSAPDKSGLPSDRFSAERTGGSVSTLTIQRTQQEDSAVYLCASSQPGLADSSYEQYFGPGTRLTVT.